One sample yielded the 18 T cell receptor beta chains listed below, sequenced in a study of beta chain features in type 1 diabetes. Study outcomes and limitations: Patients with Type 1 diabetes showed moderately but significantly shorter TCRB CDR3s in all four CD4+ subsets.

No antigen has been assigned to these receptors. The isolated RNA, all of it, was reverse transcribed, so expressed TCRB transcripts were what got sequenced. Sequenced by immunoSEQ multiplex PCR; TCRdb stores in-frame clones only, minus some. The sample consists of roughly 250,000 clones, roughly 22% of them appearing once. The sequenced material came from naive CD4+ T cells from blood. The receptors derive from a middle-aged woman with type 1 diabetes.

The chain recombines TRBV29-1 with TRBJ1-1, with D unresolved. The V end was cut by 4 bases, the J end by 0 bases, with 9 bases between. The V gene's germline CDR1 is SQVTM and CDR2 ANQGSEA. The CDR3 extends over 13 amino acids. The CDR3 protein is CSVGSGVNTEAFF. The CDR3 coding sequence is TGCAGCGTTGGGTCAGGCGTGAACACTGAAGCTTTCTTT.

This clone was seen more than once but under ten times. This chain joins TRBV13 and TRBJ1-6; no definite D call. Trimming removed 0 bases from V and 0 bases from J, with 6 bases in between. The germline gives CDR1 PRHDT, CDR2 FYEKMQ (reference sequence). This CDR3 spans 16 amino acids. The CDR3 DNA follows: TGTGCCAGCAGCTTAGGGCTGAGCTCCTATAATTCACCCCTCCACTTT. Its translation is CASSLGLSSYNSPLHF.

The CDR3 loop reads CAWSVGLAGLEEQYF. The CDR3 DNA is TGTGCCTGGAGTGTTGGGCTAGCGGGCCTAGAGGAGCAGTACTTC. The chain recombines TRBV30 with TRBJ2-7; 8 bases fit TRBD2. CDR1 GTSNPN and CDR2 SVGIG come from the germline V gene (reference sequence). Trimming removed 0 bases from V and 7 bases from J; junction bases left unmatched: 11. CDR3 length: 15 residues.

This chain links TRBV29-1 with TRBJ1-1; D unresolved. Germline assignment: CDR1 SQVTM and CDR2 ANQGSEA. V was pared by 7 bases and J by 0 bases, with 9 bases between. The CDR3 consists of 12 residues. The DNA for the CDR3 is TGCAGCGGTTCAGACTTGAACACTGAAGCTTTCTTT. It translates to CSGSDLNTEAFF.

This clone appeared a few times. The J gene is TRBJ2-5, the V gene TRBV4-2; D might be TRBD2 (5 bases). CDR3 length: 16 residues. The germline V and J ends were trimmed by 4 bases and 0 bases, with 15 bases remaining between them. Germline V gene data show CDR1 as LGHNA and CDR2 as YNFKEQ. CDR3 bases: TGTGCCAGCAGCCTCGAGGGTCAGCCGTACCAAGAGACCCAGTACTTC. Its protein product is CASSLEGQPYQETQYF.

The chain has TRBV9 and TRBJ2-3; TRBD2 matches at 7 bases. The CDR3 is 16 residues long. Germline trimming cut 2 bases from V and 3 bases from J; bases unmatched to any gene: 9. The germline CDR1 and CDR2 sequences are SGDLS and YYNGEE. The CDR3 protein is CASSVLAGDGTDTQYF. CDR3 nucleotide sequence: TGTGCCAGCAGCGTTCTTGCGGGGGACGGGACAGATACGCAGTATTTT. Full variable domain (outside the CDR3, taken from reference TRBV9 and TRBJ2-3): DSGVTQTPKHLITATGQRVTLRCSPRSGDLSVYWYQQSLDQGLQFLIQYYNGEERAKGNILERFSAQQFPDLHSELNLSSLELGDSALYFCASSVLAGDGTDTQYFGPGTRLTVL.

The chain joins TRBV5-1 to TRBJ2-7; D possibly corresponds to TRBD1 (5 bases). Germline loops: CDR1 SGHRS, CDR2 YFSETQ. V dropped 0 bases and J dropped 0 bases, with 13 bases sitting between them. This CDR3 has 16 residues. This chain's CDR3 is CASSLGGSDSSYEQYF. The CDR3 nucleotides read TGCGCCAGCAGCTTGGGGGGCAGCGACAGCTCCTACGAGCAGTACTTC.

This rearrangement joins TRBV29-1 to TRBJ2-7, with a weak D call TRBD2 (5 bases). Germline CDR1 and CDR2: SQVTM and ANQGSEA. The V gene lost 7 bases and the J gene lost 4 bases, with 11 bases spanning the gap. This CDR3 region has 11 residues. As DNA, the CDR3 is TGCAGCGCTATCGAGGGTTACGAGCAGTACTTC. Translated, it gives CSAIEGYEQYF.

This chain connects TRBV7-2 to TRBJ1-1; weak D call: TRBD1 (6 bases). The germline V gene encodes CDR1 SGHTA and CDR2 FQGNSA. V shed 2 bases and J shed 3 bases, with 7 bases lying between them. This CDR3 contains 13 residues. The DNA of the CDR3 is TGTGCCAGCAGCTTACACAGGGACACTGAAGCTTTCTTT. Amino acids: CASSLHRDTEAFF.

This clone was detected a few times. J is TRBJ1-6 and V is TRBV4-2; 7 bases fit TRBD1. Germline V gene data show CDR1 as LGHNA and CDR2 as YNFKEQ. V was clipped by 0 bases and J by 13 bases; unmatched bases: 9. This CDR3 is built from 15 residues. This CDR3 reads CASSQDRGQFAPLHF. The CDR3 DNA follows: TGTGCCAGCAGCCAAGATAGGGGACAGTTTGCTCCCCTCCACTTT.

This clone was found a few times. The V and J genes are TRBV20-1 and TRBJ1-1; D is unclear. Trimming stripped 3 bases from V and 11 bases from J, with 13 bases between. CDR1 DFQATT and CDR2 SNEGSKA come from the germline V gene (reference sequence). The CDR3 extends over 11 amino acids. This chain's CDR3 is CSASPGLRAFF. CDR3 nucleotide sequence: TGCAGTGCTAGCCCCGGACTGAGGGCTTTCTTT.

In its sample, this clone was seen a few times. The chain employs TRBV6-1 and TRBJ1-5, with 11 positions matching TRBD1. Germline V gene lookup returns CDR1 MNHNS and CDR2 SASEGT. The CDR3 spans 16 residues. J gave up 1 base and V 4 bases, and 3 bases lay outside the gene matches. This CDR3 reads CASSGTGGASNQPQHF. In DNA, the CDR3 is TGTGCCAGCAGTGGGACAGGGGGCGCGAGCAATCAGCCCCAGCATTTT.

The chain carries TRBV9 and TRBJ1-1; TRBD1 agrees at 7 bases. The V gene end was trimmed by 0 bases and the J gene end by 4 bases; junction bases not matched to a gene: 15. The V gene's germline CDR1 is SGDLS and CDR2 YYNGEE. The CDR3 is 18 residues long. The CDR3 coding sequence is TGTGCCAGCAGCGTAGGAGGCATTACCGGACAGGTCGGCACTGAAGCTTTCTTT. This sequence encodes CASSVGGITGQVGTEAFF.

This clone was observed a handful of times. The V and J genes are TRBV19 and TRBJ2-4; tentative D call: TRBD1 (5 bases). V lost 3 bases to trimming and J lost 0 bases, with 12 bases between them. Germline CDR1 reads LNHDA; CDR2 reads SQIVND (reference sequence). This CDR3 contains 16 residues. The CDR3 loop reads CASSMEGALAKNIQYF. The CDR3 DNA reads TGTGCCAGTAGTATGGAAGGGGCGCTAGCCAAAAACATTCAGTACTTC.

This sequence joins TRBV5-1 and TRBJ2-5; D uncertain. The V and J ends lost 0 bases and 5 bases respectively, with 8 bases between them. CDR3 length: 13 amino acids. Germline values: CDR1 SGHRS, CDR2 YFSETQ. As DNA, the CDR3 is TGCGCCAGCAGCTTGGGCGGATTGGAGACCCAGTACTTC. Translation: CASSLGGLETQYF.

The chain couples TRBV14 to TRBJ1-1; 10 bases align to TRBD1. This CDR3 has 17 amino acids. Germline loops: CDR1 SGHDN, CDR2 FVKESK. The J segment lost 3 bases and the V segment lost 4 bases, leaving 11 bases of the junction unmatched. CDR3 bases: TGTGCCAGCAGCCGTTGGACAGGGGGTTTGAGTGACACTGAAGCTTTCTTT. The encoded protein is CASSRWTGGLSDTEAFF.

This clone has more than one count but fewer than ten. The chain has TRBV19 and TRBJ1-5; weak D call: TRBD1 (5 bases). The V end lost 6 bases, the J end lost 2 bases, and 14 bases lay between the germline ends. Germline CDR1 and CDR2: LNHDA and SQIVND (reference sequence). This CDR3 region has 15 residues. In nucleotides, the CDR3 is TGTGCCAGTAGCAGCCGGACGGGGGGCAATCAGCCCCAGCATTTT. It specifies CASSSRTGGNQPQHF.

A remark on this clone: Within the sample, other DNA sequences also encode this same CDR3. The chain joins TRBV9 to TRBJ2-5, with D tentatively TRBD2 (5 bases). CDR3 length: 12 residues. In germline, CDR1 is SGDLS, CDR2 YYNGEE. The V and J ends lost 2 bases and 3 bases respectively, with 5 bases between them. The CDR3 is CASSVGEETQYF. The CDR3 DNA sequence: TGTGCCAGCAGCGTCGGGGAAGAGACCCAGTACTTC.